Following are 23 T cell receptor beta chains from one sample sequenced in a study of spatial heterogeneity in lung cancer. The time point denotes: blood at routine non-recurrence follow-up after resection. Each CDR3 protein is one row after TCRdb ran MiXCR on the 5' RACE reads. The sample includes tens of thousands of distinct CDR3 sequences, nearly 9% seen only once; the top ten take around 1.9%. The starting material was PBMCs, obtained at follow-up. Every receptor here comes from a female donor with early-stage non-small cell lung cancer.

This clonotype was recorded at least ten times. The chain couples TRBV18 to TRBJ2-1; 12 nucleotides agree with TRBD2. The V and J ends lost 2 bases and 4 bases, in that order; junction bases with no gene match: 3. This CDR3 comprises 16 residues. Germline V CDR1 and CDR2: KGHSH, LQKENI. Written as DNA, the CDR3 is TGTGCCAGCTCACCAACTAGCGGGGGGACTTACAATGAGCAGTTCTTC. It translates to CASSPTSGGTYNEQFF.

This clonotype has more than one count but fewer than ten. The CDR3 sequence is CSAKAEGKQPQHF. In nucleotides, the CDR3 is TGCAGTGCTAAAGCTGAGGGAAAGCAGCCCCAGCATTTT. The rearrangement joins TRBV20-1 to TRBJ1-5; D uncertain. Germline V lookup: CDR1 DFQATT, CDR2 SNEGSKA (reference sequence). Trimming pared 4 bases from V and 7 bases from J, leaving 14 bases between. The CDR3 covers 13 residues.

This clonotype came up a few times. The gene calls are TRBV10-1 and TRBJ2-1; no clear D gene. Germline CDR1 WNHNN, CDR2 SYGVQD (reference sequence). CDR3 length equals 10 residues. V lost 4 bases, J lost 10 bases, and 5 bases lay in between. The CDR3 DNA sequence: TGCGCCAGCAGTGTGTTAGAGCAGTTCTTC. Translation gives CASSVLEQFF.

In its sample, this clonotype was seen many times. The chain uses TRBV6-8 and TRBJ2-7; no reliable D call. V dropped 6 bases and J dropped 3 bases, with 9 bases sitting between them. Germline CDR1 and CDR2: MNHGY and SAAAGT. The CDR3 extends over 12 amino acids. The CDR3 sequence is CASRVADYEQYF. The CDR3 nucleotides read TGTGCCAGCAGGGTTGCCGACTACGAGCAGTACTTC.

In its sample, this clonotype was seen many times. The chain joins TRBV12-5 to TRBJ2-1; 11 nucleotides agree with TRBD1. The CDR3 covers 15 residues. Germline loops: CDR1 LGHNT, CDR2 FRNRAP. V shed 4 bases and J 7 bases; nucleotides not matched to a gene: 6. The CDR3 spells CASGSGQGAGNEQFF. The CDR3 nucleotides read TGTGCTAGTGGTTCAGGACAGGGGGCAGGGAATGAGCAGTTCTTC.

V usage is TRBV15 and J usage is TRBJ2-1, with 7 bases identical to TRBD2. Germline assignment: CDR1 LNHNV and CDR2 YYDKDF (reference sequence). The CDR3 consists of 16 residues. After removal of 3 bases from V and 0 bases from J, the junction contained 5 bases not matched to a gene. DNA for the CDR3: TGTGCCACCAGCAGCCAGGGAGGGTACTCCTACAATGAGCAGTTCTTC. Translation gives CATSSQGGYSYNEQFF.

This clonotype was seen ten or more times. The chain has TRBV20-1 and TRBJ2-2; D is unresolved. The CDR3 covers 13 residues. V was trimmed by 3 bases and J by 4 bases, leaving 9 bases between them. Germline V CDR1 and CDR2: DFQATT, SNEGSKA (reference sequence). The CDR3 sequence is CSASKGITGELFF. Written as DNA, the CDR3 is TGCAGTGCTAGCAAGGGAATCACCGGGGAGCTGTTTTTT.

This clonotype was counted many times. The CDR3 DNA reads as TGCGCCAGCAGCCCTCTCACCGGGGAGCTGTTTTTT. Translated, it gives CASSPLTGELFF. V gene TRBV4-1 combines with J gene TRBJ2-2, with D unresolved. V was trimmed by 4 bases and J by 4 bases, leaving 4 bases between them. The CDR3 has 12 residues. Germline CDR1 reads MGHRA; CDR2 reads YSYEKL.

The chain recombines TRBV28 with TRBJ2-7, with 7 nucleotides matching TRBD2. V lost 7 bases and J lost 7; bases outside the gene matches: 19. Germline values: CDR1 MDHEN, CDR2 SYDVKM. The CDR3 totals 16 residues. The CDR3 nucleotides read TGTGCCAGCACCACAAGCCCGGCGTGGCAAGCGGGGGAGCAGTACTTC. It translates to CASTTSPAWQAGEQYF.

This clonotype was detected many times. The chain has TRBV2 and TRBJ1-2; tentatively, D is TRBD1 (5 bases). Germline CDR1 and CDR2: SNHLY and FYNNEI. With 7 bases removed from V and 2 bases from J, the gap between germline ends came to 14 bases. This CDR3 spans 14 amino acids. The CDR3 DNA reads TGTGCCAGCACTCTTGACAGCGACAACTATGGCTACACCTTC. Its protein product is CASTLDSDNYGYTF.

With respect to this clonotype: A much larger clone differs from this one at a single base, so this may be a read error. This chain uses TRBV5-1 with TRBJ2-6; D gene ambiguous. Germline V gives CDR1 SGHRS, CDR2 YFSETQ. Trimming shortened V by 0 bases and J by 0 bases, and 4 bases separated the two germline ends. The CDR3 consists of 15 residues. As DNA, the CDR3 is TGCGCCAGCAGCTTGGGGCTCTCTGGGGCCAACGTCCTGACTTTC. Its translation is CASSLGLSGANVLTF.

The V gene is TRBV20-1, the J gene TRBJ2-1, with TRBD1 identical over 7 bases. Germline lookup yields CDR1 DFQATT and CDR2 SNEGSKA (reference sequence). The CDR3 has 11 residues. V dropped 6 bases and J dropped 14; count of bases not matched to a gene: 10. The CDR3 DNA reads TGCAGTGCCCGAGGACAGGCCTCTGAGTTCTTC. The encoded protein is CSARGQASEFF.

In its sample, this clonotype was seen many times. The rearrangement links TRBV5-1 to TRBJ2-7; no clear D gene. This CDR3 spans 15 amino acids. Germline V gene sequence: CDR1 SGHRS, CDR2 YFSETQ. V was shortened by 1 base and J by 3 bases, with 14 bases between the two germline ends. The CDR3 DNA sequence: TGCGCCAGCAGCTTGTCTTTCGGTATCATCTACGAGCAGTACTTC. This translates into CASSLSFGIIYEQYF.

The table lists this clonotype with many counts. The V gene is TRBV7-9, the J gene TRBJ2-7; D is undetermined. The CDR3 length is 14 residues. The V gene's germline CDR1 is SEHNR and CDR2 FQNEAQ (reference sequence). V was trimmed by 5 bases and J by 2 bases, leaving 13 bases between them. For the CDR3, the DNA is TGTGCCAGCAGCGCGAGACTGGGCCCCTACGAGCAGTACTTC. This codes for CASSARLGPYEQYF. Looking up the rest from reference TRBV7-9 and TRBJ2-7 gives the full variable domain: DTGVSQNPRHKITKRGQNVTFRCDPISEHNRLYWYRQTLGQGPEFLTYFQNEAQLEKSRLLSDRFSAERPKGSFSTLEIQRTEQGDSAMYLCASSARLGPYEQYFGPGTRLTVT.

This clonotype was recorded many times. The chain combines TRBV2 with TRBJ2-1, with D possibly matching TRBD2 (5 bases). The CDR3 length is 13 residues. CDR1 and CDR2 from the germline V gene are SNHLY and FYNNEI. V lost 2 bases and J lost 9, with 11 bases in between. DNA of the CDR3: TGTGCCAGCAGTGAATACGTCCGGGGTGAGCAGTTCTTC. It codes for CASSEYVRGEQFF.

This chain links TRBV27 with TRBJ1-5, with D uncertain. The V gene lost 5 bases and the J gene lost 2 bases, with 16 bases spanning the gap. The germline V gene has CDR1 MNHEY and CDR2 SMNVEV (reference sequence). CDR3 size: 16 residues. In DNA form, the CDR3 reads TGTGCCAGCAGTCCTGGGCCCCGGGCGGGCAATCAGCCCCAGCATTTT. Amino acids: CASSPGPRAGNQPQHF.

The CDR3 here is CASSSDRARTEAFF. The CDR3 nucleotides read TGTGCCAGCAGCTCTGACAGGGCGAGGACTGAAGCTTTCTTT. The genes are TRBV7-2 and TRBJ1-1, with 7 bases matching TRBD1. Germline V gene data show CDR1 as SGHTA and CDR2 as FQGNSA. This CDR3 has 14 residues. V dropped 4 bases and J dropped 5; count of bases not matched to a gene: 7.

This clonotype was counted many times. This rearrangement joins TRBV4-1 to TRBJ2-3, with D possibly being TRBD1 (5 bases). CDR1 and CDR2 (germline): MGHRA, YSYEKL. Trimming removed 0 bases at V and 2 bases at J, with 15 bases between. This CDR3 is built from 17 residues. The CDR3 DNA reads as TGCGCCAGCAGCCAAGATCCCCCGACAGTCAACACAGATACGCAGTATTTT. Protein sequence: CASSQDPPTVNTDTQYF.

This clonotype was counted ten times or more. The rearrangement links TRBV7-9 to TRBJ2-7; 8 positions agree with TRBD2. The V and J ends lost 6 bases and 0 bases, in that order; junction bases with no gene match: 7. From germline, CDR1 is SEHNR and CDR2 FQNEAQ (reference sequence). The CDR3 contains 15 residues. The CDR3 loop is CASRTRGGSSYEQYF. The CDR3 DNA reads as TGTGCCAGCAGAACCCGCGGGGGGAGCTCCTACGAGCAGTACTTC.

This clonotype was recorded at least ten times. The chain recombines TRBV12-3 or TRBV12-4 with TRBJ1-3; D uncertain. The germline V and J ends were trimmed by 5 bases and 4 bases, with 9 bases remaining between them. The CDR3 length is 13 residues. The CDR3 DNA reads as TGTGCCAGCAGTCGCTTCGGGGGAAACACCATATATTTT. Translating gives CASSRFGGNTIYF.

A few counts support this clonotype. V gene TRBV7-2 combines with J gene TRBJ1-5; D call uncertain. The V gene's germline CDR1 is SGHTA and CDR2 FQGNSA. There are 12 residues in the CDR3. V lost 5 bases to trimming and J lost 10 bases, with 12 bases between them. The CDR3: CASSLYQGPQHF. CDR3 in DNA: TGTGCCAGCAGCCTATATCAAGGACCCCAGCATTTT. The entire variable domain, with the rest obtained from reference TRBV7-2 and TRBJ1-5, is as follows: GAGVSQSPSNKVTEKGKDVELRCDPISGHTALYWYRQSLGQGLEFLIYFQGNSAPDKSGLPSDRFSAERTGGSVSTLTIQRTQQEDSAVYLCASSLYQGPQHFGDGTRLSIL.

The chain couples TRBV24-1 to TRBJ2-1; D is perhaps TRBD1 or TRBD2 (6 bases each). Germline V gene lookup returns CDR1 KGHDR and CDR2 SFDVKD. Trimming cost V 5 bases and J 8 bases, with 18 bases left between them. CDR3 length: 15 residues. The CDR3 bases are TGTGCCACCAGTGGTTCACGGGGGCGCTTGGATGAGCAGTTCTTC. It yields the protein CATSGSRGRLDEQFF.

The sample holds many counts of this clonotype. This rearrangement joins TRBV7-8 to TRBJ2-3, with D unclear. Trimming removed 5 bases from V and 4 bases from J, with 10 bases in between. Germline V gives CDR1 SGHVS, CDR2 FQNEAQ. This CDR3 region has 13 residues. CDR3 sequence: CASSPGYPDTQYF. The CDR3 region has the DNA TGTGCCAGCAGCCCGGGTTATCCAGATACGCAGTATTTT.